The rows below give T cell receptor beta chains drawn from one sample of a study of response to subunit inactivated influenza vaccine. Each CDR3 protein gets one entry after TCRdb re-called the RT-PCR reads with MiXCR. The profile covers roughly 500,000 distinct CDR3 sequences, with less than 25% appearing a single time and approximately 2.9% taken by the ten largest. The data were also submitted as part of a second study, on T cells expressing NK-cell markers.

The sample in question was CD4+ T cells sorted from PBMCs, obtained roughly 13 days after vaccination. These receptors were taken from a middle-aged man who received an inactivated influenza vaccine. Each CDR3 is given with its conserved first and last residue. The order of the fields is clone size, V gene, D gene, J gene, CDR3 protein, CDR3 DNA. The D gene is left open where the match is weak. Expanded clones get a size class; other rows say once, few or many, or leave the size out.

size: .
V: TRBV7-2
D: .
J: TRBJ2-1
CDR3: CASSSRDNYNEQFF
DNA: TGTGCCAGCAGCTCCCGGGACAACTACAATGAGCAGTTCTTC

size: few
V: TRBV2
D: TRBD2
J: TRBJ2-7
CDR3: CASNAGTSAEQYF
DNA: TGTGCCAGCAACGCCGGGACTAGCGCTGAGCAGTACTTC

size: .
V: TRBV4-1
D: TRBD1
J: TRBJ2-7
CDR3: CASSHEYTGTGGSPTTYEQYF
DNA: TGCGCCAGCAGCCATGAATATACCGGGACAGGGGGCTCCCCGACCACATACGAGCAGTACTTC

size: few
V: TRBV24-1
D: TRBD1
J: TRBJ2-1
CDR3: CATSDQRQGSNEQFF
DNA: TGTGCCACCAGTGATCAGAGACAGGGTTCGAATGAGCAGTTCTTC

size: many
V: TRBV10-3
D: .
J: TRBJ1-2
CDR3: CAISQEGTVYGYTF
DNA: TGTGCCATCAGTCAGGAAGGGACTGTCTATGGCTACACCTTC

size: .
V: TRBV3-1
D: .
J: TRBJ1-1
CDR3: CASSKGGNTEAFF
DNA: TGTGCCAGCAGCAAGGGGGGGAACACTGAAGCTTTCTTT

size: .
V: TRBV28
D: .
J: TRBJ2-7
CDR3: CASSLVGLGGEQYF
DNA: TGTGCCAGCAGTTTAGTAGGACTAGGGGGCGAGCAGTACTTC

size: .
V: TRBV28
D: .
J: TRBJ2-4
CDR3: CASSLTWEQNIQYF
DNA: TGTGCCAGCAGTTTAACTTGGGAGCAAAACATTCAGTACTTC

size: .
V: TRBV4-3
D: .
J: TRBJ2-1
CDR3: CASSDRYYDNEQFF
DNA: TGCGCCAGCAGCGATCGTTACTACGACAATGAGCAGTTCTTC

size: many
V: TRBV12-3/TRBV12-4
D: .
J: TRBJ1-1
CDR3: CASRRTEGTEAFF
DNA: TGTGCCAGCAGGAGGACAGAAGGGACTGAAGCTTTCTTT

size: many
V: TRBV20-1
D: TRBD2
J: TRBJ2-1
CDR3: CSARDGSTRLAGVASEQFF
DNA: TGCAGTGCTAGAGACGGTTCCACTCGACTAGCGGGAGTGGCTAGTGAGCAGTTCTTC

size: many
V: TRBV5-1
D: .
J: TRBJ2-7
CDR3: CASSLGGRTYEQYF
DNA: TGCGCCAGCAGCTTGGGGGGCAGAACCTACGAGCAGTACTTC

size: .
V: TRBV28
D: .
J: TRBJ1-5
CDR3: CASSPIYGGGEPQHF
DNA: TGTGCCAGCAGTCCGATCTACGGGGGAGGCGAGCCCCAGCATTTT

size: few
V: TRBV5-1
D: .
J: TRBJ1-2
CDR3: CASKIGTGPGYTF
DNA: TGCGCCAGCAAGATAGGGACCGGCCCTGGCTACACCTTC

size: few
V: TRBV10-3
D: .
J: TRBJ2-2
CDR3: CAINTGTGELFF
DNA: TGTGCCATCAATACAGGCACCGGGGAGCTGTTTTTT

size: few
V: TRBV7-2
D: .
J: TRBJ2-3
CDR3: CASSLGPTPTDTQYF
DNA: TGTGCCAGCAGCCTAGGCCCTACCCCCACAGATACGCAGTATTTT

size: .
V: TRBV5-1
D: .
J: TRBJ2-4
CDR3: CASSLALATTVAKNIQYF
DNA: TGCGCCAGCAGCTTGGCCCTCGCAACAACCGTAGCCAAAAACATTCAGTACTTC

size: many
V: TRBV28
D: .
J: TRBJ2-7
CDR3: CASSLRYEQYF
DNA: TGTGCCAGCAGCTTAAGATACGAGCAGTACTTC

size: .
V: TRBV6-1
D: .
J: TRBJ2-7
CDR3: CASSLKQDLEQYF
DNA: TGTGCCAGCAGTCTAAAACAGGACCTCGAGCAGTACTTC

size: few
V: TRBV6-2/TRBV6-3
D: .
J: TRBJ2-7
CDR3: CASRNEQYF
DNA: TGTGCCAGCAGAAACGAGCAGTACTTC

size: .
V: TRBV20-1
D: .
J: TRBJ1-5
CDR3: CSARKWTDPGPQHF
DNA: TGCAGTGCCCGAAAATGGACAGACCCTGGGCCCCAGCATTTT

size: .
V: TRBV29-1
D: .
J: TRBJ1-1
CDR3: CSALQGTNTEAFF
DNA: TGCAGCGCCCTACAGGGTACGAACACTGAAGCTTTCTTT

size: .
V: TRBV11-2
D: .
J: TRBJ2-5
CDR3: CASSPIPRPTSSRWETQYF
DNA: TGTGCCAGCAGCCCGATCCCACGACCGACATCCTCCCGGTGGGAGACCCAGTACTTC

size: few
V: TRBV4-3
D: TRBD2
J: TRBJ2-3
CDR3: CASSPGVLAGRIDTQYF
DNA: TGCGCCAGCAGCCCCGGCGTACTAGCGGGGAGAATAGATACGCAGTATTTT

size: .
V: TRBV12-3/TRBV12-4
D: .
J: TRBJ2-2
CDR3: CASSNPQENTGELFF
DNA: TGTGCCAGCTCTAACCCACAGGAGAACACCGGGGAGCTGTTTTTT

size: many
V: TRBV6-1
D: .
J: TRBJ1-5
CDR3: CASSARRSNQPQHF
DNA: TGTGCCAGCAGCGCTAGGAGGAGCAATCAGCCCCAGCATTTT

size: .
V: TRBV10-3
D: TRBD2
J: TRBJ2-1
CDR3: CAISEGLASYEQFF
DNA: TGTGCCATCAGTGAGGGACTAGCGAGCTATGAGCAGTTCTTC

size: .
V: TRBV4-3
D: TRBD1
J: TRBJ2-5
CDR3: CASSMGQGSETQYF
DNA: TGCGCCAGCAGCATGGGACAGGGATCAGAGACCCAGTACTTC

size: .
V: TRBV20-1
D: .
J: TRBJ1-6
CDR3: CSAYKGGSSYNSPLHF
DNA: TGCAGTGCTTATAAAGGAGGGAGCTCCTATAATTCACCCCTCCACTTT

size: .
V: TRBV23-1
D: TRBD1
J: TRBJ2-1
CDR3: CASSHLRPGTGLNSYNEQFF
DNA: TGCGCCAGCAGTCACCTTCGTCCCGGGACAGGATTAAACTCCTACAATGAGCAGTTCTTC

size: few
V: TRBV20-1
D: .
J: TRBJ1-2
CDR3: CSARGGAYGYTF
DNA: TGCAGTGCTAGGGGTGGAGCTTATGGCTACACCTTC

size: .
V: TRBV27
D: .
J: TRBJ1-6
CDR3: CASSSAPSSYNSPLHF
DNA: TGTGCCAGCAGTTCGGCACCGAGCTCCTATAATTCACCCCTCCACTTT

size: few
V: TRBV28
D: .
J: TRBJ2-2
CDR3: CASSRKGLFVGRELFF
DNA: TGTGCCAGCAGCCGAAAGGGTCTTTTTGTGGGCCGGGAGCTGTTTTTT

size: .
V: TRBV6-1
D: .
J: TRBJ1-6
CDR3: CASSPTDRNNSPLHF
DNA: TGTGCCAGCAGCCCCACGGACAGAAATAATTCACCCCTCCACTTT

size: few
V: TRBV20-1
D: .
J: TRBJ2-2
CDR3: CSARPGGRGTGELFF
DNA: TGCAGTGCTCGCCCCGGGGGGCGGGGCACCGGGGAGCTGTTTTTT

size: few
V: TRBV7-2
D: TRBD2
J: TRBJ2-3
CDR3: CASSYTSGRADTQYF
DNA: TGTGCCAGCAGCTATACTAGCGGGAGGGCCGATACGCAGTATTTT

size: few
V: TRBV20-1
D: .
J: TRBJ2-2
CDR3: CSAKKSGAAGELFF
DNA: TGCAGTGCGAAAAAGTCGGGGGCGGCCGGGGAGCTGTTTTTT

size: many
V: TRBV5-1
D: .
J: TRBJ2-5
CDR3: CASSPRTSKAVTQYF
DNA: TGCGCCAGCAGCCCCCGGACATCAAAAGCGGTAACCCAGTACTTC

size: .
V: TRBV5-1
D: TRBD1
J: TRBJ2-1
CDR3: CASSLTGGAMYNEQFF
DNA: TGCGCCAGCAGCTTGACAGGGGGCGCGATGTACAATGAGCAGTTCTTC

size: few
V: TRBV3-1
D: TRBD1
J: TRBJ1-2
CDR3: CASTRQGPWPYGYTF
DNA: TGTGCCAGCACACGACAGGGGCCGTGGCCCTATGGCTACACCTTC

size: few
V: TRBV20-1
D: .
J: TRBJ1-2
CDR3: CSARDFNDPNNYGYTF
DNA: TGCAGTGCTAGAGATTTTAACGACCCAAATAACTATGGCTACACCTTC

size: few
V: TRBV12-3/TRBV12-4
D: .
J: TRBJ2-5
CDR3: CASSPSWLVQETQYF
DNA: TGTGCCAGCAGCCCATCTTGGCTGGTCCAAGAGACCCAGTACTTC

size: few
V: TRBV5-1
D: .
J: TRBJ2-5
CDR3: CASSGDSGTQETQYF
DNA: TGCGCCAGCAGCGGAGACAGTGGAACACAAGAGACCCAGTACTTC

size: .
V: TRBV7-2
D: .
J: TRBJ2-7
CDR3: CASSLGSGSGEQYF
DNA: TGTGCCAGCAGCCTGGGGTCGGGGTCCGGCGAGCAGTACTTC

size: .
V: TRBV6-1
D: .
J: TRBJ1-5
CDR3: CASSDLGRNQPQHF
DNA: TGTGCCAGCAGTGACCTCGGCAGAAATCAGCCCCAGCATTTT